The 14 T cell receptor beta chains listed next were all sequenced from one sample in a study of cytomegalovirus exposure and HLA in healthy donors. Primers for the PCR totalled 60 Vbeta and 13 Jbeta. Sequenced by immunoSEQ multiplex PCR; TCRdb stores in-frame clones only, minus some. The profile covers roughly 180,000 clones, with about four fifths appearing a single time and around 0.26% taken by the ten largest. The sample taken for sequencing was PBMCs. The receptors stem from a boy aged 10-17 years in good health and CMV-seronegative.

This chain's CDR3 is CASSQSSVYEQYF. In DNA form, the CDR3 reads TGTGCCAGCAGCCAGTCGTCAGTCTACGAGCAGTACTTC. V gene TRBV6-5 combines with J gene TRBJ2-7; D remains ambiguous. Germline V lookup: CDR1 MNHEY, CDR2 SVGAGI. This CDR3 comprises 13 residues. V was trimmed by 6 bases and J by 3 bases, leaving 12 bases between them.

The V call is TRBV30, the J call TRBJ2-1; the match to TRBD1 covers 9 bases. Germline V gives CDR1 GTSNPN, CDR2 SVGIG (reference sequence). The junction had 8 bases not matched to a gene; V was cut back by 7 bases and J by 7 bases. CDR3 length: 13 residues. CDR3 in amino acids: CALDGTGNNEQFF. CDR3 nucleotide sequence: TGTGCCTTAGACGGGACAGGGAATAATGAGCAGTTCTTC.

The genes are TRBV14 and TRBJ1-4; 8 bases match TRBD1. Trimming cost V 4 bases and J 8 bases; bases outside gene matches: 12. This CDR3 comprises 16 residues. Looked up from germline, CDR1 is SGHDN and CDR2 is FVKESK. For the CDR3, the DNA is TGTGCCAGCAGCCTACGGACAGGGTTTTCGGGGGAAAAACTGTTTTTT. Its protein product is CASSLRTGFSGEKLFF.

This chain's CDR3 is CASSSLRGTGELFF. DNA of the CDR3: TGTGCCAGCAGCTCATTACGGGGAACCGGGGAGCTGTTTTTT. The chain couples TRBV7-8 to TRBJ2-2; weak D call: TRBD2 (5 bases). Germline-derived CDR1 and CDR2 are SGHVS and FQNEAQ. The length of the CDR3 is 14 residues. Trimming took 4 bases from V and 5 from J, leaving 11 bases between them.

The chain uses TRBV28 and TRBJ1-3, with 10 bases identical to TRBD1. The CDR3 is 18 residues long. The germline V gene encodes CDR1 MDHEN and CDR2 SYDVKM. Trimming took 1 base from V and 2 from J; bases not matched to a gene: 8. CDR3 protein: CASSLSPGQGPPGNTIYF. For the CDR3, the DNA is TGTGCCAGCAGTTTATCACCGGGACAGGGGCCTCCTGGAAACACCATATATTTT.

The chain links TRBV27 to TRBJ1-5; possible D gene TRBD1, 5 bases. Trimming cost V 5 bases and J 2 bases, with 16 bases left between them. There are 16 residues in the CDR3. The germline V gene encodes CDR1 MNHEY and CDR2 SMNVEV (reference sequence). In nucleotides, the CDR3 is TGTGCCAGCAGTGAAGCGGGGGACTGGGGCAATCAGCCCCAGCATTTT. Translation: CASSEAGDWGNQPQHF.

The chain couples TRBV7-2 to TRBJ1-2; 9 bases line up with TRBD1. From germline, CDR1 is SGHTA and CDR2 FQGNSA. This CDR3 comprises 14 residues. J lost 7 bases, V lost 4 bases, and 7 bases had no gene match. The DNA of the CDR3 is TGTGCCAGCAGCTCCCGGGGGACAGGGCGTGGCTACACCTTC. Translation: CASSSRGTGRGYTF.

The CDR3 DNA is TGTGCCAGCAGTGTGGGGACAGGGTTGGTCGAGCAGTACTTC. Protein: CASSVGTGLVEQYF. The gene calls are TRBV7-2 and TRBJ2-7, with 9 bases identical to TRBD1. V was pared by 6 bases and J by 6 bases, with 9 bases of the junction left unmatched. The CDR3 spans 14 residues. In germline, CDR1 is SGHTA, CDR2 FQGNSA. Together with reference TRBV7-2 and TRBJ2-7, the CDR3 gives the full variable domain: GAGVSQSPSNKVTEKGKDVELRCDPISGHTALYWYRQSLGQGLEFLIYFQGNSAPDKSGLPSDRFSAERTGGSVSTLTIQRTQQEDSAVYLCASSVGTGLVEQYFGPGTRLTVT.

The CDR3 loop is CSAGQGRSGANVLTF. The CDR3, as DNA: TGCAGCGCCGGACAGGGGAGATCTGGGGCCAACGTCCTGACTTTC. This sequence joins TRBV29-1 and TRBJ2-6, with 9 positions matching TRBD1. Germline CDR1 and CDR2: SQVTM and ANQGSEA. The V and J ends lost 7 bases and 1 base, in that order; junction bases with no gene match: 5. The CDR3 length is 15 residues.

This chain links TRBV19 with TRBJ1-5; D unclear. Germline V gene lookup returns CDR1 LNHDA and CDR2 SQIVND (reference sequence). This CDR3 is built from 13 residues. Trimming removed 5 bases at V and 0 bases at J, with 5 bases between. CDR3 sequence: CASSPYSNQPQHF. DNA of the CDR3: TGTGCCAGTAGTCCCTATAGCAATCAGCCCCAGCATTTT.

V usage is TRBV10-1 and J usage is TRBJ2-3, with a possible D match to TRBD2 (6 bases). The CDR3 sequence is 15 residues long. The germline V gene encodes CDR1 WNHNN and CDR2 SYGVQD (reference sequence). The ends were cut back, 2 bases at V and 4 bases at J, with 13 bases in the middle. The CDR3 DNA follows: TGCGCCAGCAGTGAGACGGGGGAAGGGGCAGATACGCAGTATTTT. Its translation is CASSETGEGADTQYF.

CDR3 nucleotides: TGCGCCAGCAGTGCACACACAGGGGGTTTAAGCGAGCAGTACTTC. It specifies CASSAHTGGLSEQYF. This chain joins TRBV10-1 and TRBJ2-7, with 8 bases identical to TRBD1. The trim removed 4 bases at V and 6 bases at J, leaving 11 bases unmatched. The CDR3 extends over 15 amino acids. CDR1 and CDR2 from the germline V gene are WNHNN and SYGVQD (reference sequence).

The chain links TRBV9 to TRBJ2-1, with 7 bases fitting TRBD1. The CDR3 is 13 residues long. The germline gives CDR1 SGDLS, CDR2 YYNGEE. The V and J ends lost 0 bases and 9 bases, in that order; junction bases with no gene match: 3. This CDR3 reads CASSVVGGREQFF. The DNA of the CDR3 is TGTGCCAGCAGCGTAGTAGGGGGCCGTGAGCAGTTCTTC.

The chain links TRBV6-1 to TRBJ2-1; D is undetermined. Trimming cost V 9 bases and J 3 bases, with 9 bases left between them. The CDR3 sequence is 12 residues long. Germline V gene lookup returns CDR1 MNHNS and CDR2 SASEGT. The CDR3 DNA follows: TGTGCCAGTCCCGGCGGCTACAATGAGCAGTTCTTC. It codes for CASPGGYNEQFF.